Described below is a single T cell receptor beta chain sequence and its context. Its cognate antigen is unknown. A read error may be the cause here, since a much bigger clone is one base away. For the second PCR, which ran for about 6 to 11 cycles, a sample-barcoded 5' primer and a J-beta primer mix were used. TCRdb reprocessed the 5' RACE reads via MiXCR and lists one record per CDR3 protein. The data hold about 640,000 distinct CDR3 sequences, with approximately 30% observed a single time. The data stem from a study of blood T cells in healthy people across ages. Germline V lookup: CDR1 SEHNR, CDR2 FQNEAQ (reference sequence). V was trimmed by 5 bases and J by 4 bases, leaving 8 bases between them. The CDR3 totals 12 residues. Peripheral blood samples of roughly 9.9 milliliters were drawn from each donor. Study-level points and caveats: Aged donors had fewer naive CD4+ cells and lower diversity than long-lived donors. Roughly linear age-related decline in beta diversity appeared, significant by age around 36.

V gene TRBV7-9 combines with J gene TRBJ1-2; D ambiguous. This clonotype originated in a woman older than 75 in good health. The specimen sequenced was blood. The DNA of the CDR3 is TGTGCCAGCAGCCCAAAGGGCTATGGCTACACCTTC. Residues: CASSPKGYGYTF.